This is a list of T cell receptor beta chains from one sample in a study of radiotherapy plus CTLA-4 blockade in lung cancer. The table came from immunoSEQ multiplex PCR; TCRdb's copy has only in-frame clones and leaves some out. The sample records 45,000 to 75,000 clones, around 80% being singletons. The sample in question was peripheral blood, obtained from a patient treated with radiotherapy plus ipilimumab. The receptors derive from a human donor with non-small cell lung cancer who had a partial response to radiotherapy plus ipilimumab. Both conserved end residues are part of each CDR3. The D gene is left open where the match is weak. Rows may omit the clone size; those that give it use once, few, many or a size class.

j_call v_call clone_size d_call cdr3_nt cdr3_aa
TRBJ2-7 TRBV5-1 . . TGCGCCAGCAGCTTGGAGGCAGGGAACGGGTGGCAGTACTTC CASSLEAGNGWQYF
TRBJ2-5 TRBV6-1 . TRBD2 TGTGCCAGCAGCCGCGACCTGGGGAGGGGGACCCAGTACTTC CASSRDLGRGTQYF
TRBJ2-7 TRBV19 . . TGTGCCAGTAGTCTCCGACAGGGGACTATCTCCTACGAGCAGTACTTC CASSLRQGTISYEQYF
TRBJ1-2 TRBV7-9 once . TGTGCCAGCAGCTTGGACGTCGGGGAGGGTGGCTACACCTTC CASSLDVGEGGYTF
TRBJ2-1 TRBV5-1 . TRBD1 TGCGCCAGCAGCTTGGTACAGGGGACGGGGAATGAGCAGTTCTTC CASSLVQGTGNEQFF
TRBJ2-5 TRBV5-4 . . TGTGCCAGCAGCTTGGACTTAAAAGCTGAGACCCAGTACTTC CASSLDLKAETQYF
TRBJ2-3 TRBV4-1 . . TGCGCCAGCAGCCACCCTAGCGGAAGGGACAATACGCAGTATTTT CASSHPSGRDNTQYF
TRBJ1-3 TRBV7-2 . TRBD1 TGTGCCAGCAGCTTAGAGACAGGGGTTGGAAACACCATATATTTT CASSLETGVGNTIYF
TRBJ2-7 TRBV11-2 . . TGTGCCAGCAGCTCGGCAGGGGACTACGAGCAGTACTTC CASSSAGDYEQYF
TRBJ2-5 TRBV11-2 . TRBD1 TGTGCCAGCAGCTTAGGCGACAGGGATTGGGAGACCCAGTACTTC CASSLGDRDWETQYF
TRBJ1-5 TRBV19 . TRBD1 TGTGCCAGCGGCGGGACAGGTAATCAGCCCCAGCATTTT CASGGTGNQPQHF
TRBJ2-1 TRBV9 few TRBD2 TGTGCCAGCAGCGTCGAAATCATAGCGGGGGGGCATAATGAGCAGTTCTTC CASSVEIIAGGHNEQFF
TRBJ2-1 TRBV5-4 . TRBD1 TGTGCCAGCAGCAAGTCCCGGGACAGGGACTACAATGAGCAGTTCTTC CASSKSRDRDYNEQFF
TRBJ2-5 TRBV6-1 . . TGTGCCAGCAGTAGAGCGGGACAGGAAGAGACCCAGTACTTC CASSRAGQEETQYF
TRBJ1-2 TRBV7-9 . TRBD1 TGTGCCAGCAGCTTAGGACAGGGGGCGCATTCGGATGGCTACACCTTC CASSLGQGAHSDGYTF
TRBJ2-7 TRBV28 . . TGTGCCAGCAGTCCCGCGGACGGGGGACCCTACGAGCAGTACTTC CASSPADGGPYEQYF
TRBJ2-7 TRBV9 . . TGTGCCAGCAGCTACCAGGGTTCCTACGAGCAGTACTTC CASSYQGSYEQYF
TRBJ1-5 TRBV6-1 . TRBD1 TGTGCCAGCAGTGGACAGGGGCTAGGGGGCAATCAGCCCCAGCATTTT CASSGQGLGGNQPQHF
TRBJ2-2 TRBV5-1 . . TGCGCCAGCAGTTTGGGGGCCGGGGCCGGGGAGCTGTTTTTT CASSLGAGAGELFF
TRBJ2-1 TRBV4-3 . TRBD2 TGCGCCAGCAGCCAGGGCCCGACTAGCGCGAGCTCCTACAATGAGCAGTTCTTC CASSQGPTSASSYNEQFF
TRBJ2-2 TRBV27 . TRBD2 TGTGCCAGCAGACTTCTAAGCGGGGGGGCCGACACCGGGGAGCTGTTTTTT CASRLLSGGADTGELFF
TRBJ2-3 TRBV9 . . TGTGCCAGCAGCGTCCGACTAGGGGCAGATACGCAGTATTTT CASSVRLGADTQYF
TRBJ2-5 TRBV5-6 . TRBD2 TGTGCCAGCAGCTTGGGGGAGCTTCGGCTAGCGGGGACAGAGACCCAGTACTTC CASSLGELRLAGTETQYF
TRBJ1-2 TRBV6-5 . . TGTGCCAGCAGTTACACGGGGAATGGCTACACCTTC CASSYTGNGYTF
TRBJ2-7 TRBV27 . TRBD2 TGTGCCAGCAGGCCGCTAGCGGGGGGGTCCTACGAGCAGTACTTC CASRPLAGGSYEQYF
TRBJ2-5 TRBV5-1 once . TGCGCCAGCAGCTTGGTTGGGACATCCCAAGAGACCCAGTACTTC CASSLVGTSQETQYF
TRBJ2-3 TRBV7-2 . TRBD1 TGTGCCAGCAGCTTACAGGGGGTGAGCACAGATACGCAGTATTTT CASSLQGVSTDTQYF
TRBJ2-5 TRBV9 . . TGTGCCAGCAGCCTTTCAGAGAGGCAAGAGACCCAGTACTTC CASSLSERQETQYF
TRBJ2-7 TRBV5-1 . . TGCGCCAGCAGCTTGGCCAGAGGCTACGAGCAGTACTTC CASSLARGYEQYF
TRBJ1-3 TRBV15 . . TGTGCCACCAGCCCACAGGGTTGGTCGGACACCATATATTTT CATSPQGWSDTIYF
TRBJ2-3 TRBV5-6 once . TGTGCCAGCAGCTTGAGTGGGGCTCGAGATACGCAGTATTTT CASSLSGARDTQYF
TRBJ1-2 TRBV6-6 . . TGTGCCAGCAGTTCAGCGAGTAACTATGGCTACACCTTC CASSSASNYGYTF
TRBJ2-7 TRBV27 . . TGTGCCAGCAGTTTTGGCCCTAGATACGAGCAGTACTTC CASSFGPRYEQYF
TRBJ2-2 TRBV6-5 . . TGTGCCAGCAGTTCCCGGCACAGGGTGTACACCGGGGAGCTGTTTTTT CASSSRHRVYTGELFF
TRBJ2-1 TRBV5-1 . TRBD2 TGCGCCAGCAGCTTGGCTCTACTAGCGGGGGGAGTCTACAATGAGCAGTTCTTC CASSLALLAGGVYNEQFF
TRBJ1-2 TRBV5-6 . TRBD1 TGTGCCAGCAGCCCTTTTACCGAGGGGGCCACCTATGGCTACACCTTC CASSPFTEGATYGYTF
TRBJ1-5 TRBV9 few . TGTGCCAGCAGCGTAGGAGGGATCAATCAGCCCCAGCATTTT CASSVGGINQPQHF
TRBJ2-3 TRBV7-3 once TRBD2 TGTGCCAGCAGCATTAGCGGGGGGGGCACAGATACGCAGTATTTT CASSISGGGTDTQYF
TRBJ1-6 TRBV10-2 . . TGCGCCAGCAGTACAGGGTCGAGGGTTAATTCACCCCTCCACTTT CASSTGSRVNSPLHF
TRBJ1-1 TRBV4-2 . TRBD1 TGTGCCAGCATCTCCGACGCCGACAGGGGGGAGACTGAAGCTTTCTTT CASISDADRGETEAFF
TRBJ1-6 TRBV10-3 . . TGTGCCATCAGTGAAGCAGGGTCCAATTCACCCCTCCACTTT CAISEAGSNSPLHF
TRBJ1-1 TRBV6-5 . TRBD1 TGTGCCAGCAGTTACTCGGGGACAGCCACTGAAGCTTTCTTT CASSYSGTATEAFF
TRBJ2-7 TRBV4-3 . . TGCGCCAGCAGCCCGTGGAGGGGTTCCTACGAGCAGTACTTC CASSPWRGSYEQYF
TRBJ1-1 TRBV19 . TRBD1 TGTGCCAGTAGTATTGCAGGGGGCAAGGGCACTGAAGCTTTCTTT CASSIAGGKGTEAFF
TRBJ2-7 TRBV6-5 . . TGTGCCAGCAGTTACTCAACTAGCTACGAGCAGTACTTC CASSYSTSYEQYF